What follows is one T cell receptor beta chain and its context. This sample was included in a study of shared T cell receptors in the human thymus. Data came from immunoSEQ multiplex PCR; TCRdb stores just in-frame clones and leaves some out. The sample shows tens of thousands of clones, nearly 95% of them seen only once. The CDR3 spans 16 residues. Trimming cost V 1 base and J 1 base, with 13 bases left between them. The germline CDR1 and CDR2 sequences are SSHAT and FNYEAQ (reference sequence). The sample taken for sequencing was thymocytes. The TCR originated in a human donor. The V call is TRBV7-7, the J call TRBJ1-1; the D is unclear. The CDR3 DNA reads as TGTGCCAGCAGCTTAGATGGATCCCAAAAGAACACTGAAGCTTTCTTT. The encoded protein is CASSLDGSQKNTEAFF. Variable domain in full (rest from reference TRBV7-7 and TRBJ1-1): GAGVSQSPRYKVTKRGQDVTLRCDPISSHATLYWYQQALGQGPEFLTYFNYEAQPDKSGLPSDRFSAERPEGSISTLTIQRTEQRDSAMYRCASSLDGSQKNTEAFFGQGTRLTVV.